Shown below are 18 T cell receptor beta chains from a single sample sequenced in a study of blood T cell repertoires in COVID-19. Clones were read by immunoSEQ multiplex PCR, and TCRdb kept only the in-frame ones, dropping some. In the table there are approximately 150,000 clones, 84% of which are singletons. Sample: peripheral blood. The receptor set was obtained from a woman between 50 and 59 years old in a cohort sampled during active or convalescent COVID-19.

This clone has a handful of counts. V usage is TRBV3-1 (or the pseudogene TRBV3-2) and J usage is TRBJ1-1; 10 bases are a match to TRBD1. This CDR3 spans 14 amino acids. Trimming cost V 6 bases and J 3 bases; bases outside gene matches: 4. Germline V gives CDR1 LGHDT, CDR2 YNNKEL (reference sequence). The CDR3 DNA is TGTGCCAGCAGGGGACAGGGGCGGGACACTGAAGCTTTCTTT. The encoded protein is CASRGQGRDTEAFF.

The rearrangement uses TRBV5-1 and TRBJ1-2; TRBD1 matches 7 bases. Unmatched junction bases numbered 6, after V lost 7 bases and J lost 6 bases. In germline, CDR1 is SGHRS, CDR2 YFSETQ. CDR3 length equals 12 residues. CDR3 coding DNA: TGCGCCAGCCGGACCGGGACAGATGGCTACACCTTC. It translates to CASRTGTDGYTF.

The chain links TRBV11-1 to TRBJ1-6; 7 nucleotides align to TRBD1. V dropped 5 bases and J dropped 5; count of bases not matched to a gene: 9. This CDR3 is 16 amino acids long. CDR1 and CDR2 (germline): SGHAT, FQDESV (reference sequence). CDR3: CASSPTRRGHNSPLHF. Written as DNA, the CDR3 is TGTGCCAGCAGCCCGACTAGGAGGGGGCATAATTCACCCCTCCACTTT.

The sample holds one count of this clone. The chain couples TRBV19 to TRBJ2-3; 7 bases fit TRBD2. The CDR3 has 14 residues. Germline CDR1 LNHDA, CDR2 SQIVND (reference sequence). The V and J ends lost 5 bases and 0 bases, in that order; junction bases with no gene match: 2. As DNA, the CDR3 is TGTGCCAGTAGTGGGGGGGACAGCACAGATACGCAGTATTTT. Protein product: CASSGGDSTDTQYF.

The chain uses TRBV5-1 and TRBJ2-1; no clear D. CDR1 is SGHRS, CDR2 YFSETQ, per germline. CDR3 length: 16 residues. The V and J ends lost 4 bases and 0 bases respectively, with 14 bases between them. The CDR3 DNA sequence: TGCGCCAGCAGCCCCGACATTCCGAGCTCCTACAATGAGCAGTTCTTC. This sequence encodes CASSPDIPSSYNEQFF.

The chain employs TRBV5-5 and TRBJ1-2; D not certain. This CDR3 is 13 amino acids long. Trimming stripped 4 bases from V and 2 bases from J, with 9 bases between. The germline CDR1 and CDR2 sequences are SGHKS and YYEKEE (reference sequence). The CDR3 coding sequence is TGTGCCAGCAGCAAGAGTTCAAACTATGGCTACACCTTC. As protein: CASSKSSNYGYTF.

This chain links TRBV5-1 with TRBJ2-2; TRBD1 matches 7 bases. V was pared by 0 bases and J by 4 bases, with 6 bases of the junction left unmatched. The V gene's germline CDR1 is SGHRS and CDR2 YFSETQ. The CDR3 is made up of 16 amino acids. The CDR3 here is CASSLAVGQTTGELFF. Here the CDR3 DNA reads TGCGCCAGCAGCTTGGCCGTGGGACAGACCACCGGGGAGCTGTTTTTT.

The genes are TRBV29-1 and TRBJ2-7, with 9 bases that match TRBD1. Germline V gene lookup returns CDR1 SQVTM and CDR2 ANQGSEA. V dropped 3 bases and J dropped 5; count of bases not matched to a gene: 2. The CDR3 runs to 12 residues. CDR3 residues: CSVEGQGDEQYF. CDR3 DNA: TGCAGCGTTGAGGGACAGGGCGACGAGCAGTACTTC.

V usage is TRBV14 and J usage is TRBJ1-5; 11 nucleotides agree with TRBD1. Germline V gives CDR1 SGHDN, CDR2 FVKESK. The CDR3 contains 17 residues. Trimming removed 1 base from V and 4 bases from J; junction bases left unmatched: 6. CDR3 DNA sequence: TGTGCCAGCAGCCAAGGGTGGGACAGGGGGGAGAATCAGCCCCAGCATTTT. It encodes CASSQGWDRGENQPQHF. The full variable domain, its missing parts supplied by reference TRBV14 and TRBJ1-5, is EAGVTQFPSHSVIEKGQTVTLRCDPISGHDNLYWYRRVMGKEIKFLLHFVKESKQDESGMPNNRFLAERTGGTYSTLKVQPAELEDSGVYFCASSQGWDRGENQPQHFGDGTRLSIL.

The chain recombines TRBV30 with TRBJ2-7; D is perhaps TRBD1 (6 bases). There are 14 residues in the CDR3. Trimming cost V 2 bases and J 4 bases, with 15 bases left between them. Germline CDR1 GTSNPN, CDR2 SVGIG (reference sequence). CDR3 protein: CAWSLRYREYEQYF. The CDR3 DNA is TGTGCCTGGAGTCTCCGCTACAGGGAGTACGAGCAGTACTTC. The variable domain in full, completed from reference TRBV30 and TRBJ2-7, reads SQTIHQWPATLVQPVGSPLSLECTVEGTSNPNLYWYRQAAGRGLQLLFYSVGIGQISSEVPQNLSASRPQDRQFILSSKKLLLSDSGFYLCAWSLRYREYEQYFGPGTRLTVT.

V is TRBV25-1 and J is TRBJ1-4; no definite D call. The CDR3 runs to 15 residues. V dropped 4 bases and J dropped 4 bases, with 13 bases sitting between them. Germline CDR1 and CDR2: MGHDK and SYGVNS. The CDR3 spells CASSARLTNNEKLFF. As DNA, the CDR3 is TGTGCCAGCAGTGCTAGACTGACGAATAATGAAAAACTGTTTTTT.

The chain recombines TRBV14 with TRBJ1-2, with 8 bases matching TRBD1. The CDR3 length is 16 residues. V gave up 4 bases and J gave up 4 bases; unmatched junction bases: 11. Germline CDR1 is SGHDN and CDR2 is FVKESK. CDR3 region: CASSPTIGQGAYGYTF. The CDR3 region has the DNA TGTGCCAGCAGCCCGACAATAGGCCAGGGGGCCTATGGCTACACCTTC.

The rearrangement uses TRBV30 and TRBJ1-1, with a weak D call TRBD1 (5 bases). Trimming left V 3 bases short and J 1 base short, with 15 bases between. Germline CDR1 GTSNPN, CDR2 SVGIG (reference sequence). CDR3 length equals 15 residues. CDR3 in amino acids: CAWRANRLRNTEAFF. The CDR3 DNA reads TGTGCCTGGAGAGCTAACAGGTTACGGAACACTGAAGCTTTCTTT.

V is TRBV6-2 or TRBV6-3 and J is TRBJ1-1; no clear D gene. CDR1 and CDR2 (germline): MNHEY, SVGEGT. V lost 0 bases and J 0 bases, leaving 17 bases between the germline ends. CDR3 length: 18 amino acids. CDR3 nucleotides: TGTGCCAGCAGTTACTCGGGCTTAACGCCCTCCATGAACACTGAAGCTTTCTTT. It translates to CASSYSGLTPSMNTEAFF.

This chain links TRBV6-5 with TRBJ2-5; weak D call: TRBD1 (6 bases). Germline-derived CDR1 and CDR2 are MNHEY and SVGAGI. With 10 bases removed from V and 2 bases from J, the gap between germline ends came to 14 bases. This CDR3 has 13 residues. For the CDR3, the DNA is TGTGCCACCACGACAGGTTATCAAGAGACCCAGTACTTC. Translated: CATTTGYQETQYF.

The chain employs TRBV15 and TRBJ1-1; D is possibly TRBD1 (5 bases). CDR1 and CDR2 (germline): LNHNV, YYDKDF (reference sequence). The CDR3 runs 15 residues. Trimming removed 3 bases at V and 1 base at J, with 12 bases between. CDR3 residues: CATSRGRRENTEAFF. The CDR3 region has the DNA TGTGCCACCAGCAGGGGACGGAGGGAGAACACTGAAGCTTTCTTT.

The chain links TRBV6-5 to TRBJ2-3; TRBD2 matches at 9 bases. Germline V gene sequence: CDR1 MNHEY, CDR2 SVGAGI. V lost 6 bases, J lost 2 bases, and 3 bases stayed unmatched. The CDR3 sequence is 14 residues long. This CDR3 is CASRGGLATDTQYF. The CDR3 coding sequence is TGTGCCAGCAGGGGGGGACTAGCCACAGATACGCAGTATTTT.

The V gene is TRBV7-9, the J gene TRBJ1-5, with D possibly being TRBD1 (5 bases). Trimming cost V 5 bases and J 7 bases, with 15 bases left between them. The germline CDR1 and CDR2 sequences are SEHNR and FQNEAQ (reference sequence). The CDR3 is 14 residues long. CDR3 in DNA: TGTGCCAGCAGCCATGGGGGGGGAGGCCAGCCCCAGCATTTT. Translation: CASSHGGGGQPQHF.